This T cell receptor (beta chain) came from a study of T cell repertoires in cytomegalovirus infection. For the study at large: Public TCR beta signatures provided an indication of both CMV infection and a matching HLA type.

The germline V and J ends were trimmed by 5 bases and 1 base, with 15 bases remaining between them. Germline V gives CDR1 SEHNR, CDR2 FQNEAQ (reference sequence). The CDR3 runs to 17 residues. Each CDR3 protein gets one entry after TCRdb re-called the reads with MiXCR. The sample has some 150,000 distinct CDR3 sequences, 20% to 30% seen once. The receptor was isolated from a human donor in good health (CMV status not recorded). Some clones in this sample may be carry-over from other donors' samples. Input material: PBMCs. The chain couples TRBV7-9 to TRBJ2-6; maybe TRBD2 (6 bases). The CDR3 region is CASSPVGGRSGANVLTF. The CDR3 region has the DNA TGTGCCAGCAGCCCAGTGGGGGGTCGATCTGGGGCCAACGTCCTGACTTTC.